This entry describes one TCR beta chain. These data belong to a study of blood T cell repertoires in COVID-19. Study at large: Acute-phase and convalescent COVID-19 samples originated in the United States, Italy and Spain.

CDR1 SGHAT and CDR2 FQNNGV come from the germline V gene. Deletions cut 0 bases from V and 8 bases from J, with 14 bases between. The CDR3 length is 15 residues. Libraries were prepared by immunoSEQ multiplex PCR; TCRdb keeps only in-frame clonotypes and omits some of them. The data hold about 180,000 clones, with approximately 78% observed a single time. Seattle participants joined during active infection and were tracked over time. The clonotype comes from a woman aged 80 or over with COVID-19, enrolled during active disease. Sequenced material: peripheral blood. The chain uses TRBV11-2 and TRBJ2-1; D might be TRBD2 (5 bases). CDR3 in DNA: TGTGCCAGCAGCTTAGATCGAGGAGGTTACCATGAGCAGTTCTTC. This codes for CASSLDRGGYHEQFF.